These 4 T cell receptor beta chains share one sample of origin, sequenced in a study of blood T cell repertoires in COVID-19 (dated by TCRdb to the early 2020s). The library was obtained by the immunoSEQ multiplex PCR assay. Drawn from immuneACCESS, this table holds only the in-frame rearrangements with V and J called that TCRdb kept. Clones are partly lost; checked studies trace under half to an unresolved V gene and leave the rest unexplained. Recorded for this sample are about 160,000 clones; approximately 84% of them occurred a single time. Of the sample, 22% is held by the ten largest clones. Sequences were obtained from peripheral blood. The receptors derive from a woman of 80 years or more with acute or convalescent COVID-19.

This clone has just one count. The chain employs TRBV5-6 and TRBJ2-1; 14 nucleotides agree with TRBD2. The CDR3 consists of 15 residues. The junction had 5 bases not matched to a gene; V was cut back by 2 bases and J by 10 bases. CDR1 and CDR2 (germline): SGHDT, YYEEEE. The CDR3 coding sequence is TGTGCCAGCAGCTTCGGGACTAGCGGGAGTAAGGAGCAGTTCTTC. This codes for CASSFGTSGSKEQFF.

This clone appeared a single time. V is TRBV27 and J is TRBJ1-2, with D uncertain. Germline-derived CDR1 and CDR2 are MNHEY and SMNVEV (reference sequence). With 5 bases removed from V and 4 bases from J, the gap between germline ends came to 11 bases. CDR3 length: 13 amino acids. CDR3 residues: CASSPGSSYGYTF. The CDR3 bases are TGTGCCAGCAGTCCGGGGTCCTCCTATGGCTACACCTTC.

This rearrangement joins TRBV5-6 to TRBJ1-2, with 12 bases aligning to TRBD1. V lost 4 bases and J lost 3; bases outside the gene matches: 4. The germline gives CDR1 SGHDT, CDR2 YYEEEE. The CDR3 contains 15 residues. The chain's CDR3 is CASSPGTGGYYGYTF. In DNA form, the CDR3 reads TGTGCCAGCAGCCCCGGGACAGGGGGCTACTATGGCTACACCTTC.

The V call is TRBV11-2, the J call TRBJ1-1; D perhaps matches TRBD1 (5 bases). V was trimmed by 3 bases and J by 1 base, leaving 12 bases between them. The CDR3 extends over 15 amino acids. The V gene's germline CDR1 is SGHAT and CDR2 FQNNGV. Here the CDR3 reads CASSFPLGANTEAFF. The CDR3 region has the DNA TGTGCCAGCAGCTTCCCTTTAGGGGCGAACACTGAAGCTTTCTTT.